Listed below are T cell receptor beta chains from one sample, sequenced in a study of long-term antiretroviral therapy in people with HIV. Clones were read by immunoSEQ multiplex PCR, and TCRdb kept only the in-frame ones, dropping some. The table shows approximately 35,000 clones, with 79% occurring only once. This specimen was unsorted PBMCs, taken 1.9 years after starting antiretroviral therapy. Receptors were obtained from a man aged 18 to 35 with HIV. CDR3s include the opening cysteine and the closing phenylalanine or tryptophan. The size of a clone is reported for some rows only, either as once, few or many, or as a class for expanded clones.

cdr3_aa clone_size j_call v_call
CASSTSPVPGANVLTF . TRBJ2-6 TRBV11-2
CASSRGSNQPQHF . TRBJ1-5 TRBV7-2
CASSTTAFNEKLFF . TRBJ1-4 TRBV19
CASSSTTWVGPRNYGYTF . TRBJ1-2 TRBV11-2
CASSLTPGDTQYF . TRBJ2-3 TRBV28
CASSDRVTGELFF few TRBJ2-2 TRBV7-9
CASSFVRRFRLNSGAGELFF . TRBJ2-2 TRBV12-1
CASSNHRVFSYGYTF . TRBJ1-2 TRBV9
CASSITGSEQFF few TRBJ2-1 TRBV19
CASSYSTDYYEQYF . TRBJ2-7 TRBV6-5
CASSIQGGNEKLFF . TRBJ1-4 TRBV11-2
CASSLTSGDMNTQYF . TRBJ2-3 TRBV6-5
CASSPILGNAEAFF . TRBJ1-1 TRBV4-1
CAWRQSADTIYF once TRBJ1-3 TRBV30
CASSTTGKYNEQFF . TRBJ2-1 TRBV27
CASSLVPGNTEAFF . TRBJ1-1 TRBV11-2
CASSPGTGGRDEQFF . TRBJ2-1 TRBV6-6
CASSPGGRDEQYF . TRBJ2-7 TRBV5-1
CASSLEGQLGNTIYF medium-sized TRBJ1-3 TRBV11-2
CASEDRSLGSPLHF . TRBJ1-6 TRBV19
CASSYSSRATEAFF . TRBJ1-1 TRBV6-6
CASRTGREGYTF . TRBJ1-2 TRBV7-9
CASRGVGSGGSTDTQYF . TRBJ2-3 TRBV5-1
CASSLGQGFNQPQHF . TRBJ1-5 TRBV19
CASSYFSTDTQYF . TRBJ2-3 TRBV6-6
CASSDSFGGRVNEQFF . TRBJ2-1 TRBV6-4
CASSLETDRGNTIYF . TRBJ1-3 TRBV5-8
CASSKPGQGLDQPQHF . TRBJ1-5 TRBV21-1
CASTTGSRSYNEQFF few TRBJ2-1 TRBV6-5
CASSLAAYGQGNQPQHF . TRBJ1-5 TRBV7-2
CSVWTSGATNEKLFF . TRBJ1-4 TRBV29-1
CASSSAQDSEKLFF . TRBJ1-4 TRBV28
CASSLGQRTEAFF . TRBJ1-1 TRBV11-1
CAWSGQSQETQYF . TRBJ2-5 TRBV30
CASTRGVLYGYTF . TRBJ1-2 TRBV2
CASSTRTGGANEKLFF . TRBJ1-4 TRBV4-1
CASSLRSLAGGPYNEQFF . TRBJ2-1 TRBV27
CASSLVVTGELFF . TRBJ2-2 TRBV5-5
CASSPGQGYSDTGELFF . TRBJ2-2 TRBV5-1
CASSGQGPPNEKLFF . TRBJ1-4 TRBV5-1
CASSLEGRNTEAFF . TRBJ1-1 TRBV5-1
CASRVVVSTDTQYF . TRBJ2-3 TRBV27
CASSRGTGGYGYTF . TRBJ1-2 TRBV4-1
CASSLNLPSGANVLTF . TRBJ2-6 TRBV5-5
CAISGEGAQYF few TRBJ2-3 TRBV10-3
CASSSIGQETQYF . TRBJ2-5 TRBV7-8
CASSRGRNAIYSNQPQHF . TRBJ1-5 TRBV19
CASNKGGVETQYF . TRBJ2-5 TRBV6-1
CASSLSLGAGNTIYF . TRBJ1-3 TRBV7-2
CATTQTGGGYNSPLHF . TRBJ1-6 TRBV15
CASSLYSRDTDTQYF . TRBJ2-3 TRBV27
CASSLDERYTGELFF . TRBJ2-2 TRBV5-1
CSVEPRRNTGELFF . TRBJ2-2 TRBV29-1
CASIEGGRFSTTNEKLFF . TRBJ1-4 TRBV7-7